A selection of T cell receptor beta chains follows, all from one sample in a study of identical twins. Each CDR3 protein is one row after TCRdb ran MiXCR on the 5' RACE reads. The sample carries some 320,000 distinct CDR3 sequences, roughly 12% recorded once. This sample was also put to use in a study of yellow fever vaccine responses in identical twins.

Sequenced sample: CD8+ T cells sorted from blood. Receptors originate from a woman aged 18-29 years in good health. Both conserved end residues are part of each CDR3. Each record gives: J gene, D gene, clone size, V gene, CDR3 protein, CDR3 DNA. The D gene is left open where the match is weak. Not all rows give a size; the values are once, few, many and, for expanded clones, a class.

j_gene: TRBJ1-1; d_gene: -; abundance: -; v_gene: TRBV7-9; CDR3aa: CASSSRGRHRNTEAFF; CDR3nt: TGTGCCAGCAGCTCAAGGGGCCGACATAGGAACACTGAAGCTTTCTTT
j_gene: TRBJ2-3; d_gene: TRBD2; abundance: few; v_gene: TRBV14; CDR3aa: CASSQDFRLAGGFRYLSSTDTQYF; CDR3nt: TGTGCCAGCAGCCAAGATTTTAGACTAGCGGGGGGTTTCCGGTATCTTTCTAGCACAGATACGCAGTATTTT
j_gene: TRBJ1-5; d_gene: -; abundance: many; v_gene: TRBV9; CDR3aa: CASSEEGDQPQHF; CDR3nt: TGTGCCAGCAGCGAGGAAGGAGATCAGCCCCAGCATTTT
j_gene: TRBJ2-3; d_gene: -; abundance: -; v_gene: TRBV7-2; CDR3aa: CASSLARTDTQYF; CDR3nt: TGTGCCAGCAGCTTAGCCCGCACAGATACGCAGTATTTT
j_gene: TRBJ2-1; d_gene: -; abundance: few; v_gene: TRBV4-2; CDR3aa: CASSQGVGGGLGEQFF; CDR3nt: TGTGCCAGCAGCCAAGGGGTGGGAGGGGGATTGGGTGAGCAGTTCTTC
j_gene: TRBJ1-5; d_gene: TRBD1; abundance: many; v_gene: TRBV12-3/TRBV12-4; CDR3aa: CASSSPGQGSGNQPQHF; CDR3nt: TGTGCCAGCAGTTCGCCGGGACAGGGGTCGGGCAATCAGCCCCAGCATTTT
j_gene: TRBJ2-5; d_gene: -; abundance: few; v_gene: TRBV7-9; CDR3aa: CASSPRPQIETQYF; CDR3nt: TGTGCCAGCAGCCCCCGACCCCAAATCGAGACCCAGTACTTC
j_gene: TRBJ1-2; d_gene: TRBD1; abundance: -; v_gene: TRBV7-6; CDR3aa: CASSLGGTDGYTF; CDR3nt: TGTGCCAGCAGCTTAGGCGGGACAGACGGCTACACCTTC
j_gene: TRBJ1-1; d_gene: TRBD1; abundance: many; v_gene: TRBV27; CDR3aa: CASSQDRVTAFF; CDR3nt: TGTGCCAGCAGTCAGGACAGGGTGACAGCTTTCTTT
j_gene: TRBJ1-5; d_gene: -; abundance: few; v_gene: TRBV7-9; CDR3aa: CASSSGGANQPQHF; CDR3nt: TGTGCCAGCAGCTCCGGAGGAGCGAATCAGCCCCAGCATTTT
j_gene: TRBJ1-2; d_gene: -; abundance: -; v_gene: TRBV24-1; CDR3aa: CATSDSGFYGYTF; CDR3nt: TGTGCCACCAGTGACTCGGGATTCTATGGCTACACCTTC
j_gene: TRBJ2-1; d_gene: TRBD2; abundance: few; v_gene: TRBV20-1; CDR3aa: CSASQDPGGYNEQFF; CDR3nt: TGCAGTGCTAGTCAGGACCCGGGGGGTTACAATGAGCAGTTCTTC
j_gene: TRBJ2-2; d_gene: -; abundance: -; v_gene: TRBV6-6; CDR3aa: CASSYSRTGELFF; CDR3nt: TGTGCCAGCAGTTACTCCCGGACCGGGGAGCTGTTTTTT
j_gene: TRBJ1-1; d_gene: TRBD1; abundance: few; v_gene: TRBV4-1; CDR3aa: CASSQDQGVNTEAFF; CDR3nt: TGCGCCAGCAGCCAAGATCAGGGGGTGAACACTGAAGCTTTCTTT
j_gene: TRBJ2-1; d_gene: -; abundance: -; v_gene: TRBV12-3/TRBV12-4; CDR3aa: CANSLGGNEQFF; CDR3nt: TGTGCCAACAGTCTAGGGGGGAATGAGCAGTTCTTC
j_gene: TRBJ2-7; d_gene: -; abundance: few; v_gene: TRBV9; CDR3aa: CASSPRSQDYEQYF; CDR3nt: TGTGCCAGCAGCCCTAGATCACAGGACTACGAGCAGTACTTC
j_gene: TRBJ2-5; d_gene: TRBD2; abundance: few; v_gene: TRBV9; CDR3aa: CASSLRLAGRETQYF; CDR3nt: TGTGCCAGCAGCCTCCGACTAGCGGGTCGGGAGACCCAGTACTTC
j_gene: TRBJ2-1; d_gene: TRBD2; abundance: many; v_gene: TRBV12-3/TRBV12-4; CDR3aa: CASSLISSGYNEQFF; CDR3nt: TGTGCCAGCAGTTTAATATCTAGCGGCTACAATGAGCAGTTCTTC
j_gene: TRBJ1-1; d_gene: -; abundance: few; v_gene: TRBV28; CDR3aa: CASSLQSVTEAFF; CDR3nt: TGTGCCAGCAGCCTGCAGTCGGTTACTGAAGCTTTCTTT
j_gene: TRBJ2-5; d_gene: TRBD2; abundance: -; v_gene: TRBV7-6; CDR3aa: CASSPLAGTQETQYF; CDR3nt: TGTGCCAGCAGCCCCCTAGCGGGGACCCAAGAGACCCAGTACTTC
j_gene: TRBJ1-1; d_gene: -; abundance: -; v_gene: TRBV15; CDR3aa: CATRHIWGTEAFF; CDR3nt: TGTGCCACCCGACATATATGGGGCACTGAAGCTTTCTTT
j_gene: TRBJ2-3; d_gene: TRBD2; abundance: many; v_gene: TRBV15; CDR3aa: CATSPLGLAGDTDTQYF; CDR3nt: TGTGCCACCAGCCCATTGGGACTAGCGGGCGACACAGATACGCAGTATTTT
j_gene: TRBJ2-1; d_gene: -; abundance: few; v_gene: TRBV20-1; CDR3aa: CSARQGLSGFDEQFF; CDR3nt: TGCAGTGCTAGGCAGGGCCTGTCAGGGTTCGATGAGCAGTTCTTC
j_gene: TRBJ2-1; d_gene: -; abundance: -; v_gene: TRBV12-3/TRBV12-4; CDR3aa: CASSFRATIYNQQFF; CDR3nt: TGTGCCAGCAGTTTCCGGGCGACCATCTACAATCAGCAGTTCTTC
j_gene: TRBJ2-7; d_gene: -; abundance: few; v_gene: TRBV6-1; CDR3aa: CASGEELPYEQYF; CDR3nt: TGTGCCAGCGGAGAAGAACTACCCTACGAGCAGTACTTC
j_gene: TRBJ2-2; d_gene: TRBD1; abundance: few; v_gene: TRBV3-1; CDR3aa: CASSQAWTGDANTGELFF; CDR3nt: TGTGCCAGCAGCCAAGCCTGGACAGGGGATGCGAACACCGGGGAGCTGTTTTTT
j_gene: TRBJ2-5; d_gene: TRBD1; abundance: few; v_gene: TRBV5-1; CDR3aa: CASSEGQEWETQYF; CDR3nt: TGCGCCAGCAGCGAGGGACAGGAGTGGGAGACCCAGTACTTC
j_gene: TRBJ2-3; d_gene: TRBD2; abundance: few; v_gene: TRBV6-5; CDR3aa: CASSYYNPAGSTDTQYF; CDR3nt: TGTGCCAGCAGTTACTATAATCCAGCGGGGAGCACAGATACGCAGTATTTT
j_gene: TRBJ2-5; d_gene: -; abundance: -; v_gene: TRBV27; CDR3aa: CASCELPCGLLKTQYF; CDR3nt: TGTGCCAGCTGCGAACTTCCGTGCGGGCTGCTAAAGACCCAGTACTTC
j_gene: TRBJ2-7; d_gene: TRBD1; abundance: few; v_gene: TRBV7-8; CDR3aa: CASSSPGQGVNMGSYEQYF; CDR3nt: TGTGCCAGCAGCTCACCGGGACAGGGGGTAAACATGGGGTCCTACGAGCAGTACTTC
j_gene: TRBJ1-5; d_gene: -; abundance: few; v_gene: TRBV28; CDR3aa: CASSLQISNQPQHF; CDR3nt: TGTGCCAGCAGTTTACAGATTAGCAATCAGCCCCAGCATTTT
j_gene: TRBJ1-5; d_gene: -; abundance: few; v_gene: TRBV28; CDR3aa: CASSSYTSGVQPQHF; CDR3nt: TGTGCCAGCAGTTCCTACACCAGCGGTGTACAGCCCCAGCATTTT
j_gene: TRBJ2-2; d_gene: TRBD1; abundance: few; v_gene: TRBV3-1; CDR3aa: CASSQDGTANTGELFF; CDR3nt: TGTGCCAGCAGCCAAGACGGGACAGCGAACACCGGGGAGCTGTTTTTT
j_gene: TRBJ2-7; d_gene: -; abundance: -; v_gene: TRBV4-1; CDR3aa: CASSQGSVRSYEQYF; CDR3nt: TGCGCCAGCAGCCAAGGTAGCGTCCGCTCCTACGAGCAGTACTTC
j_gene: TRBJ2-1; d_gene: -; abundance: many; v_gene: TRBV20-1; CDR3aa: CSARDRADNEQFF; CDR3nt: TGCAGTGCTAGAGATCGGGCAGACAATGAGCAGTTCTTC
j_gene: TRBJ2-1; d_gene: TRBD1; abundance: few; v_gene: TRBV24-1; CDR3aa: CATSEQGAFYNEQFF; CDR3nt: TGTGCCACCAGTGAGCAGGGGGCTTTCTACAATGAGCAGTTCTTC
j_gene: TRBJ1-4; d_gene: -; abundance: few; v_gene: TRBV4-1; CDR3aa: CASSQEEYLGEKLFF; CDR3nt: TGCGCCAGCAGCCAAGAGGAGTATCTCGGTGAAAAACTGTTTTTT
j_gene: TRBJ2-7; d_gene: -; abundance: few; v_gene: TRBV5-1; CDR3aa: CASSFDEQGTYEQYF; CDR3nt: TGCGCCAGCAGCTTCGATGAACAGGGAACCTACGAGCAGTACTTC
j_gene: TRBJ1-4; d_gene: -; abundance: -; v_gene: TRBV7-8; CDR3aa: CASSPRQDFEKLFF; CDR3nt: TGTGCCAGCAGCCCCCGACAGGATTTCGAAAAACTGTTTTTT
j_gene: TRBJ2-1; d_gene: -; abundance: -; v_gene: TRBV5-6; CDR3aa: CASSLPAEAGEQFF; CDR3nt: TGTGCCAGCAGCTTACCGGCGGAGGCGGGTGAGCAGTTCTTC
j_gene: TRBJ2-5; d_gene: -; abundance: -; v_gene: TRBV28; CDR3aa: CASSHATGPLYQETQYF; CDR3nt: TGTGCCAGCAGCCACGCGACAGGACCGCTGTACCAAGAGACCCAGTACTTC
j_gene: TRBJ1-1; d_gene: TRBD1; abundance: few; v_gene: TRBV11-2; CDR3aa: CASRQDREAFF; CDR3nt: TGTGCCAGCAGACAGGACAGGGAAGCTTTCTTT
j_gene: TRBJ2-7; d_gene: -; abundance: few; v_gene: TRBV6-1; CDR3aa: CASSDPTAREQYF; CDR3nt: TGTGCCAGCAGTGACCCGACAGCGAGGGAGCAGTACTTC
j_gene: TRBJ2-3; d_gene: -; abundance: few; v_gene: TRBV13; CDR3aa: CASSLVMGEAHTDTQYF; CDR3nt: TGTGCCAGCAGCTTAGTGATGGGGGAGGCCCACACAGATACGCAGTATTTT
j_gene: TRBJ2-3; d_gene: -; abundance: -; v_gene: TRBV6-5; CDR3aa: CASSWRGDTQYF; CDR3nt: TGTGCCAGCAGCTGGCGCGGGGATACGCAGTATTTT
j_gene: TRBJ2-1; d_gene: TRBD2; abundance: few; v_gene: TRBV20-1; CDR3aa: CSASLAEISYNEQFF; CDR3nt: TGCAGTGCTTCCCTAGCGGAAATCTCCTACAATGAGCAGTTCTTC
j_gene: TRBJ2-7; d_gene: TRBD1; abundance: few; v_gene: TRBV7-9; CDR3aa: CASSSDEGQKKYEQYF; CDR3nt: TGTGCCAGCAGCTCGGACGAGGGACAGAAAAAATACGAGCAGTACTTC
j_gene: TRBJ2-2; d_gene: -; abundance: many; v_gene: TRBV15; CDR3aa: CATSREAGPNTGELFF; CDR3nt: TGTGCCACCAGCAGAGAGGCAGGGCCGAACACCGGGGAGCTGTTTTTT
j_gene: TRBJ2-2; d_gene: TRBD2; abundance: -; v_gene: TRBV28; CDR3aa: CASSLPSGGAYTGELFF; CDR3nt: TGTGCCAGCAGTTTACCAAGCGGGGGGGCTTATACCGGGGAGCTGTTTTTT